This T cell receptor (beta chain) was obtained from a study of radiation and T cells in renal cell carcinoma. On the study more broadly: Nephrectomy followed 15 Gy stereotactic body radiation by 4 weeks.

In regard to this clone: Its antigen is as yet unknown.

TCRdb's table, derived via immunoSEQ multiplex PCR, lists solely in-frame clones and lacks some. The profile shows 120,000 or so clones, approximately 75% of them singletons. CDR1 and CDR2 from the germline V gene are MNHNS and SASEGT. This CDR3 has 13 residues. V was cut by 4 bases and J by 4 bases, with 10 bases left in between. Sample time point: blood 2 weeks post-SBRT. Described treatment: 15 Gy SBRT to primary tumor, nephrectomy 4 weeks later. Blood was sampled at baseline, 2 weeks and 4 weeks after SBRT. Overall study findings and caveats: Baseline intratumoral clonotype presence is unknown without pretreatment biopsies.

The origin of this receptor is a woman in her fifties or sixties with renal cell carcinoma. This chain connects TRBV6-1 to TRBJ1-2; possible D gene TRBD1, 6 bases. This specimen was blood, taken from a patient whose treatment included radiotherapy and nephrectomy. In DNA, the CDR3 is TGTGCCAGCAGTGCTACGGACAGCTATGGCTACACCTTC. It codes for CASSATDSYGYTF.